This entry features one T cell receptor (beta chain) sequence. The data stem from a study of T cell changes during pregnancy in multiple sclerosis. Sequencing used immunoSEQ multiplex PCR; TCRdb keeps in-frame clones, though not all of them. The data show 85,000 to 90,000 clones, more than 85% seen once. Germline-derived CDR1 and CDR2 are SGHTA and FQGNSA. V gave up 6 bases and J gave up 3 bases, with 15 bases separating them. The CDR3 loop spans 15 amino acids. Sample: peripheral blood, taken in the first trimester of pregnancy. The TCR originated in a female donor in good health, enrolled as a control in a pregnancy study. The chain links TRBV7-2 to TRBJ2-1; D is possibly TRBD1 (6 bases). CDR3: CASSQPETGYNEQFF. CDR3 nucleotide sequence: TGTGCCAGCAGTCAACCCGAGACAGGCTACAATGAGCAGTTCTTC. Filled out from reference TRBV7-2 and TRBJ2-1, the complete variable domain reads GAGVSQSPSNKVTEKGKDVELRCDPISGHTALYWYRQSLGQGLEFLIYFQGNSAPDKSGLPSDRFSAERTGGSVSTLTIQRTQQEDSAVYLCASSQPETGYNEQFFGPGTRLTVL.